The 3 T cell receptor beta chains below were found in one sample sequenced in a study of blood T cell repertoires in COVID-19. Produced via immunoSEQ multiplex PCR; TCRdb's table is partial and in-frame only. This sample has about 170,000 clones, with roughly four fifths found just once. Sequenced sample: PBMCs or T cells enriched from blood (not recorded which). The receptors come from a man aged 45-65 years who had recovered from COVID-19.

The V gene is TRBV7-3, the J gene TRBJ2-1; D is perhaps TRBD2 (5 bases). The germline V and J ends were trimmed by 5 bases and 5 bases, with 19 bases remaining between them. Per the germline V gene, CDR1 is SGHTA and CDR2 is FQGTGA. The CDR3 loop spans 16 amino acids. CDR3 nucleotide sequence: TGTGCCAGCAGCGAGGGAACTAGAAGCAACCACAATGAGCAGTTCTTC. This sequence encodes CASSEGTRSNHNEQFF.

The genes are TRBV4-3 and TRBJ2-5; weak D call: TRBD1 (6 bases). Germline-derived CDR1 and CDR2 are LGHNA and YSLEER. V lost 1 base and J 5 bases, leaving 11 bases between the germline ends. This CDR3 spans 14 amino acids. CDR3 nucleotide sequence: TGCGCCAGCAGCCAAGCCGATAGGGGGGAGACCCAGTACTTC. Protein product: CASSQADRGETQYF.

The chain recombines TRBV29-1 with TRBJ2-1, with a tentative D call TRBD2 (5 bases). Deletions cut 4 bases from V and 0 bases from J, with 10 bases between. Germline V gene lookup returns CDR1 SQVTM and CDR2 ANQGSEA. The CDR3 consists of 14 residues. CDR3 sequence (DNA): TGCAGCGTTGTGAGGAGGAGCTCCTACAATGAGCAGTTCTTC. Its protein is CSVVRRSSYNEQFF.